This T cell receptor (beta chain) was sequenced for a study of blood T cell repertoires in COVID-19. As for the study in general: Whether acute or convalescent, the COVID-19 samples came from the United States, Italy and Spain. Sample material is recorded as cDNA or gDNA derived from T cells, B-cell-depleted T cells, or PBMCs.

The data were produced by immunoSEQ multiplex PCR, yet TCRdb's version contains in-frame clones alone and is incomplete. Of 66,000 or so clones listed, just under 80% are singletons. CDR1 is MDHEN, CDR2 SYDVKM, per germline. V was clipped by 5 bases and J by 4 bases; unmatched bases: 12. There are 16 residues in the CDR3. This clonotype was sampled from a human donor in a cohort sampled during active COVID-19. This chain joins TRBV28 and TRBJ2-7; TRBD1 matches at 9 bases. Sequencing used peripheral blood. CDR3 coding DNA: TGTGCCAGCAGTGACCAACAGGGGGCCGGCTTATACGAGCAGTACTTC. Protein sequence: CASSDQQGAGLYEQYF. Supplemented by reference TRBV28 and TRBJ2-7, the full variable domain reads DVKVTQSSRYLVKRTGEKVFLECVQDMDHENMFWYRQDPGLGLRLIYFSYDVKMKEKGDIPEGYSVSREKKERFSLILESASTNQTSMYLCASSDQQGAGLYEQYFGPGTRLTVT.